These 27 T cell receptor beta chains were all obtained from the same sample, sequenced in a study of blood T cell repertoires in COVID-19. Assay used: immunoSEQ multiplex PCR; TCRdb lists only in-frame clones, some missing. The sample shows roughly 250,000 clones, around nine tenths of them seen only once. The sequenced material came from PBMCs or T cells enriched from blood (not recorded which). The receptors were gathered from a woman aged 50 to 65 who had recovered from COVID-19.

The chain is built from TRBV4-1 and TRBJ2-3; 8 nucleotides align to TRBD1. The CDR3 contains 15 residues. Germline-derived CDR1 and CDR2 are MGHRA and YSYEKL. V lost 4 bases to trimming and J lost 2 bases; unmatched junction nucleotides: 5. As DNA, the CDR3 is TGCGCCAGCAGCCGGGACAGGTCTTTCACAGATACGCAGTATTTT. This encodes CASSRDRSFTDTQYF.

This clone was found once. The chain carries TRBV9 and TRBJ1-2, with D tentatively TRBD1 (5 bases). V was pared by 4 bases and J by 6 bases, with 13 bases between. CDR3 length equals 13 residues. Germline CDR1 SGDLS, CDR2 YYNGEE. As DNA, the CDR3 is TGTGCCAGCAGCCTTGGACACGGAGATGGCTACACCTTC. Amino acids: CASSLGHGDGYTF.

CDR3 DNA sequence: TGTGCCAGCAGTTACGAGGGTCTAGCGGGACACTGCTACGAGCAGTACTTC. Translation gives CASSYEGLAGHCYEQYF. This chain connects TRBV6-2 or TRBV6-3 to TRBJ2-7, with TRBD2 matching 9 bases. The CDR3 is 17 amino acids. Trimming took 2 bases from V and 3 from J; bases not matched to a gene: 11. Germline CDR1 is MNHEY and CDR2 is SVGEGT.

In DNA, the CDR3 is TGCAGCGTTGCGGTGGATGAAAAACTGTTTTTT. It yields the protein CSVAVDEKLFF. V and J are TRBV29-1 and TRBJ1-4; no definite D call. This CDR3 is built from 11 residues. Germline V lookup: CDR1 SQVTM, CDR2 ANQGSEA. Trimming removed 4 bases at V and 6 bases at J, with 6 bases between.

The genes are TRBV7-3 and TRBJ2-1, with TRBD2 matching over 12 bases. The CDR3 is made up of 17 amino acids. Trimming took 2 bases from V and 7 from J; bases not matched to a gene: 9. Germline V CDR1 and CDR2: SGHTA, FQGTGA. The CDR3 here is CASSLVGLAGGGNEQFF. The CDR3 DNA reads TGTGCCAGCAGCTTAGTGGGACTAGCGGGCGGGGGGAATGAGCAGTTCTTC.

This clone was observed a handful of times. The V gene is TRBV5-4, the J gene TRBJ2-7; a weak D match, TRBD2 (6 bases). This CDR3 is built from 14 residues. Per the germline V gene, CDR1 is SGHNT and CDR2 is YYREEE (reference sequence). Deletions cut 0 bases from V and 2 bases from J, with 9 bases between. CDR3 region: CASSLVPGAYEQYF. CDR3 DNA: TGTGCCAGCAGCTTGGTACCGGGGGCCTACGAGCAGTACTTC.

This chain links TRBV7-9 with TRBJ2-7, with TRBD2 as a possible D gene (5 bases). The germline V and J ends were trimmed by 0 bases and 4 bases, with 7 bases remaining between them. The germline V gene encodes CDR1 SEHNR and CDR2 FQNEAQ (reference sequence). The CDR3 runs to 13 residues. The CDR3 region is CASSLAGGYEQYF. The CDR3 nucleotides are TGTGCCAGCAGCTTAGCGGGCGGGTACGAGCAGTACTTC.

This sequence joins TRBV12-3 or TRBV12-4 and TRBJ2-7; D is possibly TRBD1 (6 bases). V shed 4 bases and J shed 6 bases, with 10 bases lying between them. The CDR3 is 12 amino acids. The CDR3 sequence: CASSSTGSEQYF. The CDR3 region has the DNA TGTGCCAGCAGTTCCACAGGGAGCGAGCAGTACTTC.

In the case of this clone: Different DNA sequences within this sample yield the same CDR3. This chain links TRBV20-1 with TRBJ1-2; D remains unclear. CDR1 is DFQATT and CDR2 is SNEGSKA in the germline V gene (reference sequence). The CDR3 is 13 amino acids. V lost 3 bases and J 0 bases, leaving 8 bases between the germline ends. In nucleotides, the CDR3 is TGCAGTGCTAGTGGAGGAGCTAACTATGGCTACACCTTC. It is translated as CSASGGANYGYTF.

The chain recombines TRBV7-2 with TRBJ2-7; no clear D gene. Germline-derived CDR1 and CDR2 are SGHTA and FQGNSA. There are 14 residues in the CDR3. The germline V and J ends were trimmed by 5 bases and 0 bases, with 11 bases remaining between them. CDR3 DNA: TGTGCCAGCAGCCCCACTCTGAGCTCCTACGAGCAGTACTTC. Amino acids: CASSPTLSSYEQYF.

This chain uses TRBV28 with TRBJ2-2, with 7 bases that match TRBD1. Trimming at V came to 3 bases and at J to 5 bases, leaving 12 bases not matched to a gene. Germline CDR1 reads MDHEN; CDR2 reads SYDVKM. The CDR3 loop spans 17 amino acids. As DNA, the CDR3 is TGTGCCAGCAGTTTGGCACAGGGGAACTTGGGAACCGGGGAGCTGTTTTTT. Translated, it gives CASSLAQGNLGTGELFF.

The genes are TRBV12-3 or TRBV12-4 and TRBJ2-7, with D perhaps TRBD2 (6 bases). Trimming removed 4 bases at V and 7 bases at J, with 14 bases between. The CDR3 extends over 13 amino acids. For the CDR3, the DNA is TGTGCCAGCAGTTCACTACTAGCTTGGGAGCAGTACTTC. Translated: CASSSLLAWEQYF.

This sequence joins TRBV11-2 and TRBJ2-3; 8 bases match TRBD2. Germline V gene data show CDR1 as SGHAT and CDR2 as FQNNGV. The J segment lost 6 bases and the V segment lost 6 bases, leaving 11 bases of the junction unmatched. The CDR3 runs 15 residues. The DNA of the CDR3 is TGTGCCAGCAGTCTCAATGGACTAGCATTCGATACGCAGTATTTT. Protein product: CASSLNGLAFDTQYF.

The chain is built from TRBV19 and TRBJ2-1, with D unclear. The CDR3 loop spans 14 amino acids. Trimming took off 0 bases at V and 5 bases at J, with 8 bases between the two ends. From germline, CDR1 is LNHDA and CDR2 SQIVND (reference sequence). CDR3 residues: CASSIDHGNNEQFF. The CDR3 nucleotides read TGTGCCAGTAGTATAGATCACGGTAACAATGAGCAGTTCTTC.

The chain links TRBV18 to TRBJ2-7; TRBD2 is a possible D gene (5 bases). There are 13 residues in the CDR3. Germline CDR1 and CDR2: KGHSH and LQKENI. V dropped 5 bases and J dropped 5 bases, with 13 bases sitting between them. The CDR3 region is CASSSQDGNEQYF. In DNA, the CDR3 is TGTGCCAGCTCATCCCAGGACGGGAACGAGCAGTACTTC.

The chain recombines TRBV5-1 with TRBJ2-1, with D possibly TRBD1 on 6 matching bases. The CDR3 sequence is 15 residues long. V was trimmed by 0 bases and J by 6 bases, leaving 13 bases between them. The germline CDR1 and CDR2 sequences are SGHRS and YFSETQ. The CDR3 DNA reads TGCGCCAGCAGCTTGGCCGCACAGGGTGGCAATGAGCAGTTCTTC. This codes for CASSLAAQGGNEQFF.

The chain uses TRBV24-1 and TRBJ2-1; no reliable D call. Germline lookup yields CDR1 KGHDR and CDR2 SFDVKD. The CDR3 has 11 amino acids. V lost 5 bases and J 9 bases, leaving 7 bases between the germline ends. The CDR3 nucleotides read TGTGCCACCAGTGCCAAGAGTGAGCAGTTCTTC. This encodes CATSAKSEQFF.

The V and J genes are TRBV5-1 and TRBJ2-5; 10 positions match TRBD1. CDR1 SGHRS and CDR2 YFSETQ come from the germline V gene. This CDR3 contains 17 residues. After removal of 2 bases from V and 5 bases from J, the junction contained 12 bases not matched to a gene. CDR3: CASSLYSRTGGFETQYF. DNA for the CDR3: TGCGCCAGCAGCTTATACTCGAGGACAGGGGGTTTTGAGACCCAGTACTTC.

The V and J genes are TRBV7-8 and TRBJ2-1; 7 nucleotides align to TRBD2. Trimming removed 5 bases from V and 6 bases from J; junction bases left unmatched: 10. Germline V gene data show CDR1 as SGHVS and CDR2 as FQNEAQ. The CDR3 covers 15 residues. The CDR3 nucleotides are TGTGCCAGCAGCCCGCAGGAGACTAGCCGCAATGAGCAGTTCTTC. This codes for CASSPQETSRNEQFF.

J is TRBJ1-2 and V is TRBV27, with D possibly being TRBD1 (5 bases). Deletions cut 6 bases from V and 0 bases from J, with 11 bases between. The CDR3 runs 14 residues. Germline V CDR1 and CDR2: MNHEY, SMNVEV (reference sequence). The chain's CDR3 is CASRSRASNYGYTF. The CDR3 coding sequence is TGTGCCAGCAGGTCCAGGGCGTCTAACTATGGCTACACCTTC.

V and J are TRBV7-9 and TRBJ2-7; D is possibly TRBD2 (6 bases). Germline CDR1 SEHNR, CDR2 FQNEAQ (reference sequence). This CDR3 is 16 amino acids long. V lost 5 bases, J lost 9 bases, and 26 bases lay in between. The CDR3, as DNA: TGTGCCAGCAGCCCCCTCAGTGCGGAGGGATCCCTGGTGCAGTACTTC. Translation gives CASSPLSAEGSLVQYF.

The chain employs TRBV27 and TRBJ1-2; the D gene is possibly TRBD1 (5 bases). Germline CDR1 reads MNHEY; CDR2 reads SMNVEV (reference sequence). V lost 6 bases and J lost 0, with 11 bases in between. The CDR3 spans 14 residues. The CDR3 spells CASRKTASNYGYTF. In DNA form, the CDR3 reads TGTGCCAGCAGAAAGACAGCCTCTAACTATGGCTACACCTTC.

The V and J genes are TRBV5-6 and TRBJ2-4; 7 bases match TRBD2. The CDR3 is made up of 12 amino acids. Germline CDR1 reads SGHDT; CDR2 reads YYEEEE. V lost 4 bases, J lost 9 bases, and 4 bases stayed unmatched. CDR3: CASSPGGAIQYF. The CDR3 DNA sequence: TGTGCCAGCAGCCCGGGGGGTGCCATTCAGTACTTC.

This clone was seen a few times. The CDR3 sequence: CASSYSGSPNEQFF. Here the CDR3 DNA reads TGTGCCAGCAGTTACTCGGGTAGCCCCAATGAGCAGTTCTTC. This rearrangement joins TRBV6-2 or TRBV6-3 to TRBJ2-1, with D uncertain. V lost 0 bases and J 6 bases, leaving 9 bases between the germline ends. The CDR3 is made up of 14 amino acids. Germline V gene lookup returns CDR1 MNHEY and CDR2 SVGEGT.

The chain joins TRBV24-1 to TRBJ2-7; D gene unclear. Germline assignment: CDR1 KGHDR and CDR2 SFDVKD. This CDR3 has 11 residues. V shed 3 bases and J shed 9 bases, with 8 bases lying between them. CDR3 coding DNA: TGTGCCACCAGTGATCCCACTGTGCAGTACTTC. Translated, it gives CATSDPTVQYF.

The chain carries TRBV7-9 and TRBJ1-2, with TRBD1 matching 9 bases. There are 12 residues in the CDR3. Germline CDR1 and CDR2: SEHNR and FQNEAQ (reference sequence). V was clipped by 6 bases and J by 8 bases; unmatched bases: 4. The CDR3 reads CASSNRGQGYTF. The CDR3 DNA reads as TGTGCCAGCAGTAACAGGGGGCAAGGCTACACCTTC.

The chain is built from TRBV11-2 and TRBJ2-7; tentative D call: TRBD1 (5 bases). Per germline, CDR1 SGHAT and CDR2 FQNNGV. V dropped 4 bases and J dropped 0 bases, with 13 bases sitting between them. The CDR3 is made up of 15 amino acids. The CDR3 nucleotides read TGTGCCAGCAGCTCCGGGCGACAGTCCTCCTACGAGCAGTACTTC. As protein: CASSSGRQSSYEQYF.